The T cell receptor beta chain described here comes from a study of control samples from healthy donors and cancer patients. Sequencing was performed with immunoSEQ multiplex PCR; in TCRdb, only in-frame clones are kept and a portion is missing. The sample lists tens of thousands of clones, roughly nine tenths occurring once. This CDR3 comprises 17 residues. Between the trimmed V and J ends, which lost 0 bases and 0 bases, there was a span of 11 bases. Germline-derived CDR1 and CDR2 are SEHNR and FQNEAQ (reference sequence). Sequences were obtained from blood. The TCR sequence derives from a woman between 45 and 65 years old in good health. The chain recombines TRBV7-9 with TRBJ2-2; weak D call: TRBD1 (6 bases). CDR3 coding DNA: TGTGCCAGCAGCTTAGCGACTACAGGGCCGAACACCGGGGAGCTGTTTTTT. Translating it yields CASSLATTGPNTGELFF.